A single sample is the source of the 16 T cell receptor beta chains below, sequenced in a study of OX40 agonist ivuxolimab in advanced cancers. Receptor libraries were prepared by the immunoSEQ multiplex PCR assay. TCRdb took over this immuneACCESS table, retaining in-frame rearrangements with V and J assigned. Such tables are incomplete; in checked studies, under half of the missing clones stem from an unresolved V gene, and the remainder is unexplained. Recorded for this sample are tens of thousands of clones; about 88% of them occurred a single time. The ten largest clonotypes hold 0.67% of the sample. Sequencing was performed on CD4+ or CD8+ T cells sorted from blood, taken in a trial of the OX40 agonist ivuxolimab. These receptor sequences come from an adult with an advanced solid tumor such as melanoma, head and neck, liver or kidney cancer.

V and J are TRBV7-2 and TRBJ2-3; TRBD2 is a possible D gene (6 bases). The germline CDR1 and CDR2 sequences are SGHTA and FQGNSA. Trimming cost V 1 base and J 5 bases, with 13 bases left between them. The CDR3 totals 15 residues. Written as DNA, the CDR3 is TGTGCCAGCAGCTTAGTAGCGGTCCTGGGAGATACGCAGTATTTT. Translated, it gives CASSLVAVLGDTQYF. Drawing the rest from reference TRBV7-2 and TRBJ2-3, the complete variable domain is GAGVSQSPSNKVTEKGKDVELRCDPISGHTALYWYRQSLGQGLEFLIYFQGNSAPDKSGLPSDRFSAERTGGSVSTLTIQRTQQEDSAVYLCASSLVAVLGDTQYFGPGTRLTVL.

The chain links TRBV28 to TRBJ2-7; 8 nucleotides agree with TRBD1. V trimming: 6 bases; J trimming: 6 bases; junction bases outside the gene matches: 19. Germline V gene data show CDR1 as MDHEN and CDR2 as SYDVKM. The CDR3 has 17 residues. The chain's CDR3 is CASSRTGRDPRSAEQYF. CDR3 DNA sequence: TGTGCCAGCAGCCGGACAGGGCGGGATCCTCGGTCGGCCGAGCAGTACTTC.

The gene calls are TRBV29-1 and TRBJ2-7; 14 bases line up with TRBD2. Trimming took 4 bases from V and 2 from J; bases not matched to a gene: 4. There are 15 residues in the CDR3. The V gene's germline CDR1 is SQVTM and CDR2 ANQGSEA. CDR3 nucleotides: TGCAGCGTTGGTGGGACTAGCGGGGGTCCCTACGAGCAGTACTTC. It yields the protein CSVGGTSGGPYEQYF.

The gene calls are TRBV5-1 and TRBJ2-1; no firm D call. The V end was cut by 0 bases, the J end by 14 bases, with 9 bases between. The CDR3 totals 11 residues. CDR1 is SGHRS and CDR2 is YFSETQ in the germline V gene. The CDR3: CASSLEQTKFF. In nucleotides, the CDR3 is TGCGCCAGCAGCTTGGAACAGACAAAGTTCTTC.

V gene TRBV5-6 combines with J gene TRBJ2-3; D gene uncertain. The CDR3 covers 14 residues. Trimming took off 2 bases at V and 6 bases at J, with 13 bases between the two ends. Germline values: CDR1 SGHDT, CDR2 YYEEEE. The chain's CDR3 is CASSFVPLGDTQYF. CDR3 coding DNA: TGTGCCAGCAGCTTTGTCCCGTTGGGGGATACGCAGTATTTT.

This clone appeared once. CDR3 sequence (DNA): TGTGCCAGTATAGGACAGGGTCGTGGCTACACCTTC. Its protein product is CASIGQGRGYTF. V gene TRBV19 combines with J gene TRBJ1-2, with TRBD1 identical over 8 bases. The CDR3 extends over 12 amino acids. Trimming cost V 7 bases and J 7 bases; bases outside gene matches: 5. Per germline, CDR1 LNHDA and CDR2 SQIVND (reference sequence).

This clone was seen only once. V usage is TRBV9 and J usage is TRBJ2-2, with a weak D call TRBD1 (6 bases). Germline CDR1 and CDR2: SGDLS and YYNGEE. CDR3 length equals 14 residues. Trimming removed 6 bases at V and 3 bases at J, with 12 bases between. CDR3 in DNA: TGTGCCAGCACCCAGGGGCTACACACCGGGGAGCTGTTTTTT. This sequence encodes CASTQGLHTGELFF.

The chain combines TRBV5-1 with TRBJ1-3, with D perhaps TRBD1 (5 bases). The CDR3 is 15 amino acids. Germline values: CDR1 SGHRS, CDR2 YFSETQ. Between the trimmed V and J ends, which lost 4 bases and 4 bases, there was a span of 15 bases. This CDR3 reads CASSLGPINGNTIYF. The CDR3, as DNA: TGCGCCAGCAGCCTGGGACCGATCAACGGAAACACCATATATTTT.

J is TRBJ2-3 and V is TRBV15, with 11 bases identical to TRBD2. The CDR3 is 18 residues long. V trimming: 1 base; J trimming: 3 bases; junction bases outside the gene matches: 9. The germline gives CDR1 LNHNV, CDR2 YYDKDF (reference sequence). The CDR3 region has the DNA TGTGCCACCAGCAGAGTGGCGGCTAGCGGGAGGTTAACAGATACGCAGTATTTT. As protein: CATSRVAASGRLTDTQYF.

The chain uses TRBV5-1 and TRBJ1-2; D might be TRBD1 (6 bases). Trimming shortened V by 0 bases and J by 4 bases, and 13 bases separated the two germline ends. The CDR3 spans 15 residues. Germline lookup yields CDR1 SGHRS and CDR2 YFSETQ. The CDR3 DNA follows: TGCGCCAGCAGCTTGGCAGAGGGGGGAGGCTATGGCTACACCTTC. Translated, it gives CASSLAEGGGYGYTF.

In DNA form, the CDR3 reads TGTGCCAGCAGCGTCGCCCCAGAAGAGCAGTACTTC. It codes for CASSVAPEEQYF. The chain carries TRBV2 and TRBJ2-7, with no clear D. This CDR3 contains 12 residues. Between the trimmed V and J ends, which lost 6 bases and 7 bases, there was a span of 13 bases. Germline V gives CDR1 SNHLY, CDR2 FYNNEI. The entire variable domain, with the rest obtained from reference TRBV2 and TRBJ2-7, is as follows: EPEVTQTPSHQVTQMGQEVILRCVPISNHLYFYWYRQILGQKVEFLVSFYNNEISEKSEIFDDQFSVERPDGSNFTLKIRSTKLEDSAMYFCASSVAPEEQYFGPGTRLTVT.

The chain couples TRBV28 to TRBJ1-2, with a possible D match to TRBD1 (6 bases). Per the germline V gene, CDR1 is MDHEN and CDR2 is SYDVKM. V shed 8 bases and J shed 8 bases, with 24 bases lying between them. CDR3 length: 15 residues. CDR3 loop: CASRDGTPNHGGYTF. As DNA, the CDR3 is TGTGCCAGCCGAGACGGGACACCTAATCACGGAGGCTACACCTTC.

This clone was counted between two and nine times. The rearrangement links TRBV5-6 to TRBJ1-3, with D maybe TRBD1 (6 bases). Trimming cost V 2 bases and J 4 bases, with 10 bases left between them. CDR3 size: 14 residues. Germline V lookup: CDR1 SGHDT, CDR2 YYEEEE. CDR3 protein: CASSLWGLGNTIYF. The CDR3 bases are TGTGCCAGCAGCTTATGGGGGCTCGGAAACACCATATATTTT.

The gene calls are TRBV19 and TRBJ2-3, with 8 bases lining up with TRBD2. The CDR3 loop spans 14 amino acids. J was trimmed by 8 bases and V by 6 bases; bases with no gene match: 10. Per germline, CDR1 LNHDA and CDR2 SQIVND (reference sequence). The CDR3 loop is CASSPGRARGTQYF. The CDR3 coding sequence is TGTGCCAGTAGCCCCGGGAGGGCAAGAGGTACGCAGTATTTT.

This chain joins TRBV4-1 and TRBJ2-5; a possible D gene is TRBD2 (6 bases). Trimming removed 4 bases at V and 5 bases at J, with 14 bases between. This CDR3 spans 14 amino acids. Germline-derived CDR1 and CDR2 are MGHRA and YSYEKL. DNA for the CDR3: TGCGCCAGCAGCCGGAACCCTGGGGGGGAGACCCAGTACTTC. This codes for CASSRNPGGETQYF.

The V gene is TRBV5-1, the J gene TRBJ2-7; D possibly corresponds to TRBD1 (6 bases). The CDR3 runs to 14 residues. The germline CDR1 and CDR2 sequences are SGHRS and YFSETQ. Trimming pared 7 bases from V and 0 bases from J, leaving 14 bases between. This chain's CDR3 is CASEELGGSYEQYF. Here the CDR3 DNA reads TGCGCCAGCGAGGAATTAGGGGGCTCCTACGAGCAGTACTTC.